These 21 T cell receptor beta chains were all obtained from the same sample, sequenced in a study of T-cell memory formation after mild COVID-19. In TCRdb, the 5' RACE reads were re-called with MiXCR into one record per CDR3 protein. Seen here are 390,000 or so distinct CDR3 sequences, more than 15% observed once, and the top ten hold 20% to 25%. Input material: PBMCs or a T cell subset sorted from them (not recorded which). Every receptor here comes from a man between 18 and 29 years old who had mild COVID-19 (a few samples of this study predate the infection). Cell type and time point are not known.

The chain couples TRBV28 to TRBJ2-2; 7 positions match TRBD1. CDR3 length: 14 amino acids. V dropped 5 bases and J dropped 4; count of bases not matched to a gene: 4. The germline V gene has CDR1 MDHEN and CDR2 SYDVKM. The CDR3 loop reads CASSRDSSTGELFF. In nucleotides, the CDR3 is TGTGCCAGCAGTCGGGACAGCAGCACCGGGGAGCTGTTTTTT.

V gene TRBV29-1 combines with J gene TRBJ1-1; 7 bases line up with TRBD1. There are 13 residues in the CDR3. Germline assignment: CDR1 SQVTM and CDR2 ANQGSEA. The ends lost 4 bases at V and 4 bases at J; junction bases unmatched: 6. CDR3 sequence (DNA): TGCAGCGTTGGACAGGGAGAGGGCACTGAAGCTTTCTTT. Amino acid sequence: CSVGQGEGTEAFF.

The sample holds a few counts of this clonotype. The CDR3 region has the DNA TGCGCCAGCAGCTCGCAGGGGGGGTCTGGAGAAAAACTGTTTTTT. Translation gives CASSSQGGSGEKLFF. V is TRBV5-1 and J is TRBJ1-4, with TRBD1 identical over 7 bases. This CDR3 has 15 residues. Germline V gene data show CDR1 as SGHRS and CDR2 as YFSETQ. V lost 3 bases and J lost 8; bases outside the gene matches: 10.

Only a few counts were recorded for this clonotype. CDR3 residues: CASSLARQAADTQYF. CDR3 nucleotide sequence: TGTGCCAGCAGCTTAGCAAGACAGGCCGCGGATACGCAGTATTTT. The V gene is TRBV7-9, the J gene TRBJ2-3; D is possibly TRBD1 (6 bases). The CDR3 consists of 15 residues. The germline gives CDR1 SEHNR, CDR2 FQNEAQ (reference sequence). V was cut by 0 bases and J by 6 bases, with 13 bases left in between.

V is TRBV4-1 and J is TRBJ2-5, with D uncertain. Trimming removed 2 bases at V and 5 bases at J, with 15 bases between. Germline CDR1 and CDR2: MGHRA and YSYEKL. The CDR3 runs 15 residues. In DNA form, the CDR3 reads TGCGCCAGCAGCCAACTGGTCCCGCCCGACGAGACCCAGTACTTC. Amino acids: CASSQLVPPDETQYF.

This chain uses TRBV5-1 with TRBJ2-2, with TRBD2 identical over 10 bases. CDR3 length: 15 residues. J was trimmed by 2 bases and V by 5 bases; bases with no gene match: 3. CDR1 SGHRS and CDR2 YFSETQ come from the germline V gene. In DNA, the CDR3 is TGCGCCAGCAGTAGCGGGGGGCCAAACACCGGGGAGCTGTTTTTT. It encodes CASSSGGPNTGELFF. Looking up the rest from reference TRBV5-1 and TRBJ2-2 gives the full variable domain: KAGVTQTPRYLIKTRGQQVTLSCSPISGHRSVSWYQQTPGQGLQFLFEYFSETQRNKGNFPGRFSGRQFSNSRSEMNVSTLELGDSALYLCASSSGGPNTGELFFGEGSRLTVL.

The chain's CDR3 is CASSLAEGNPYEQYF. DNA of the CDR3: TGTGCCAGCAGCTTAGCGGAGGGGAACCCCTACGAGCAGTACTTC. The V call is TRBV7-6, the J call TRBJ2-7; maybe TRBD2 (6 bases). The CDR3 totals 15 residues. Trimming removed 0 bases at V and 2 bases at J, with 11 bases between. Germline V gene data show CDR1 as SGHVS and CDR2 as FNYEAQ.

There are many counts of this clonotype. The CDR3 protein is CASSAEGTGSEKLFF. The DNA of the CDR3 is TGTGCCAGCAGTGCTGAGGGGACAGGGAGTGAAAAACTGTTTTTT. V gene TRBV2 combines with J gene TRBJ1-4; 9 bases agree with TRBD1. The trim removed 4 bases at V and 7 bases at J, leaving 7 bases unmatched. The CDR3 contains 15 residues. CDR1 SNHLY and CDR2 FYNNEI come from the germline V gene.

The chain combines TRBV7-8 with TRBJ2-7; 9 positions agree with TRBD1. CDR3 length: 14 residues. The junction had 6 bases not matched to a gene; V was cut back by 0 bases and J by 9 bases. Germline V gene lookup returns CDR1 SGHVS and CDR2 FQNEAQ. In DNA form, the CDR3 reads TGTGCCAGCAGCTTAGCGGGACAGGGTCTAGGGCAGTACTTC. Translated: CASSLAGQGLGQYF.

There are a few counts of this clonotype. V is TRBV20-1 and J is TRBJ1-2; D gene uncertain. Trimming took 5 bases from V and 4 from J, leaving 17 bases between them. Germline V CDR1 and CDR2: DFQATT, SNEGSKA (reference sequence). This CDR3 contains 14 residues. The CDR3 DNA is TGCAGTGCTCAAGGAGATGGACTGGCCTATGGCTACACCTTC. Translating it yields CSAQGDGLAYGYTF.

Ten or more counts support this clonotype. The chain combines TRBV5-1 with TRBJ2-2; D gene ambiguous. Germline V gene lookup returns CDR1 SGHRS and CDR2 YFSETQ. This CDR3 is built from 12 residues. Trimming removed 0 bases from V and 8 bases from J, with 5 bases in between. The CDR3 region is CASSLENGELFF. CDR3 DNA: TGCGCCAGCAGCTTGGAGAATGGGGAGCTGTTTTTT.

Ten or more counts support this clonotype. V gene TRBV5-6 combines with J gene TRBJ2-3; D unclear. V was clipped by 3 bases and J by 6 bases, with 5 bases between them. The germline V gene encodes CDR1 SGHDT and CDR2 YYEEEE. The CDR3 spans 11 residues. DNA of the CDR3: TGTGCCAGCAGCTGGGTGGATACGCAGTATTTT. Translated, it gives CASSWVDTQYF. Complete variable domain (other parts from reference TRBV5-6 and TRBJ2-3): DAGVTQSPTHLIKTRGQQVTLRCSPKSGHDTVSWYQQALGQGPQFIFQYYEEEERQRGNFPDRFSGHQFPNYSSELNVNALLLGDSALYLCASSWVDTQYFGPGTRLTVL.

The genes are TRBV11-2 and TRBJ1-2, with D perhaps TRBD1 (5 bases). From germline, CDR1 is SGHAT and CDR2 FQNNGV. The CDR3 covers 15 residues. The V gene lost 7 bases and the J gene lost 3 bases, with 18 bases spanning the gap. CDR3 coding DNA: TGTGCCAGCACCCACGGGGGGGTAGCGGACTATGGCTACACCTTC. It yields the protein CASTHGGVADYGYTF. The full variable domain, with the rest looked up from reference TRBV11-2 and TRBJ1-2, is EAGVAQSPRYKIIEKRQSVAFWCNPISGHATLYWYQQILGQGPKLLIQFQNNGVVDDSQLPKDRFSAERLKGVDSTLKIQPAKLEDSAVYLCASTHGGVADYGYTFGSGTRLTVV.

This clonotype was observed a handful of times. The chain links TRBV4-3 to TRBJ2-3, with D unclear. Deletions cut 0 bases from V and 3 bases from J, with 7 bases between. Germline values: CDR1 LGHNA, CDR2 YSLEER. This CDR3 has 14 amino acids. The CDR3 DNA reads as TGCGCCAGCAGCCAAGATCCGGAGACAGATACGCAGTATTTT. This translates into CASSQDPETDTQYF.

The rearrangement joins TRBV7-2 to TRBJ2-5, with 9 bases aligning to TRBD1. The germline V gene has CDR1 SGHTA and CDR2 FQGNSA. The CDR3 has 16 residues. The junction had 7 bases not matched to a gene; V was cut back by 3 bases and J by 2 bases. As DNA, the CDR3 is TGTGCCAGCAGCTTTGGGACAGGGTGGGGGCAAGAGACCCAGTACTTC. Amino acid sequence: CASSFGTGWGQETQYF.

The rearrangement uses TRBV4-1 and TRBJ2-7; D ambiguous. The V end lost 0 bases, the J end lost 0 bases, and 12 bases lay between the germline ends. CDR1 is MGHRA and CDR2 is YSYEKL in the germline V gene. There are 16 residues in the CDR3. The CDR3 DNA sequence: TGCGCCAGCAGCCAAGATCCCGCAATGAGCTCCTACGAGCAGTACTTC. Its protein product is CASSQDPAMSSYEQYF.

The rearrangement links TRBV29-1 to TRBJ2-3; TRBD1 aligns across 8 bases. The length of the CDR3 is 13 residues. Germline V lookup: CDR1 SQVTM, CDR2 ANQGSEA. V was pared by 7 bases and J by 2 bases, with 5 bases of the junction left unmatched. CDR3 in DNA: TGCAGCGCCCGGGACAGGAACACAGATACGCAGTATTTT. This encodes CSARDRNTDTQYF.

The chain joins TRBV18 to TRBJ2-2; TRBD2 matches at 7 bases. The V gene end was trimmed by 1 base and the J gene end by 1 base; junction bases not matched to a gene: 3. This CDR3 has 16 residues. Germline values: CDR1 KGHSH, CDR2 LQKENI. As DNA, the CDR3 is TGTGCCAGCTCACCACTCGCGGGGGAGAACACCGGGGAGCTGTTTTTT. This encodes CASSPLAGENTGELFF. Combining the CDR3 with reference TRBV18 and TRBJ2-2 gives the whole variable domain NAGVMQNPRHLVRRRGQEARLRCSPMKGHSHVYWYRQLPEEGLKFMVYLQKENIIDESGMPKERFSAEFPKEGPSILRIQQVVRGDSAAYFCASSPLAGENTGELFFGEGSRLTVL.

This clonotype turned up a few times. Here the CDR3 DNA reads TGTGCCAGCAGCCTGCGACTAGAGGTATGGCACAATGAGCAGTTCTTC. Translating it yields CASSLRLEVWHNEQFF. The chain carries TRBV9 and TRBJ2-1; D possibly corresponds to TRBD2 (6 bases). Germline values: CDR1 SGDLS, CDR2 YYNGEE. The V end lost 4 bases, the J end lost 5 bases, and 19 bases lay between the germline ends. The CDR3 is 16 amino acids.

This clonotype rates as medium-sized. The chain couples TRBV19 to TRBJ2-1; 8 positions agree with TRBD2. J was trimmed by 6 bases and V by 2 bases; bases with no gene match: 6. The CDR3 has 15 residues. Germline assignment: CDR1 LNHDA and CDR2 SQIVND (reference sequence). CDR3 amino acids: CASSILTSEVNEQFF. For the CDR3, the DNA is TGTGCCAGTAGTATACTGACTAGCGAAGTCAATGAGCAGTTCTTC.

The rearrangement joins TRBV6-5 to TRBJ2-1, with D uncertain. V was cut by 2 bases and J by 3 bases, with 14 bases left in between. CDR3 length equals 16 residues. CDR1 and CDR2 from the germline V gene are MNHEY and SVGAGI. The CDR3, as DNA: TGTGCCAGCAGTTACACGGACCCGCCCGGCTACAATGAGCAGTTCTTC. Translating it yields CASSYTDPPGYNEQFF.